This T cell receptor (beta chain) stems from a study of neurological immune-mediated disorders. This clonotype is classed as medium-sized. The CDR3 runs 18 residues. CDR1 is LNHNV and CDR2 is YYDKDF in the germline V gene (reference sequence). V gave up 0 bases and J gave up 4 bases, with 18 bases separating them. The authors obtained over 200 million TCR-beta sequences from 15-18 subjects per sequencing run. One entry per CDR3 protein, called by TCRdb with MiXCR from the 5' RACE reads. The table shows tens of thousands of distinct CDR3 sequences, with 10% to 13% occurring only once. The receptor's source is a man aged 35-49 years in good health. Sequenced material: PBMCs. The rearrangement uses TRBV15 and TRBJ2-2; D gene uncertain. For the CDR3, the DNA is TGTGCCACCAGCAGAGATCAACCCCTCGGAAGCCCCACCGGGGAGCTGTTTTTT. Translated: CATSRDQPLGSPTGELFF.